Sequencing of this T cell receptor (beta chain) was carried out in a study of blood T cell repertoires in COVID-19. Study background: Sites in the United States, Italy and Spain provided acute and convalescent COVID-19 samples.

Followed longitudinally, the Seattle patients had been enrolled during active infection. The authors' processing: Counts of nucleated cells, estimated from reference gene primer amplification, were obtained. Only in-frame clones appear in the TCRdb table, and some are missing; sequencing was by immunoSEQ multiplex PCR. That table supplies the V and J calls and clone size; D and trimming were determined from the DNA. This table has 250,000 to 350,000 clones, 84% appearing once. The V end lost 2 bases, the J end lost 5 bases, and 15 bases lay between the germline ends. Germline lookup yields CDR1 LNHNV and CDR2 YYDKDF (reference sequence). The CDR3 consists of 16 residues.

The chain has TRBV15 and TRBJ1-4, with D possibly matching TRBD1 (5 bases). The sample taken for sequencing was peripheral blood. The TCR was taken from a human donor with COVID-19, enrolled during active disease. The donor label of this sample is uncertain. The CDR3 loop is CATSRSLGAVNEKLFF. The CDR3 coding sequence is TGTGCCACCAGCAGATCCTTAGGGGCGGTAAATGAAAAACTGTTTTTT.